The 2 T cell receptor beta chains reported below all come from one sample, sequenced in a study of blood T cell repertoires in COVID-19. TCRdb keeps only in-frame clones here, not all; method: immunoSEQ multiplex PCR. The sample lists just over 250,000 clones, 80% to 90% occurring once. The specimen sequenced was PBMCs or T cells enriched from blood (not recorded which). These TCRs come from a man aged 25 to 40 with acute COVID-19.

The genes are TRBV10-2 and TRBJ2-3; 10 bases are shared with TRBD2. This CDR3 contains 16 residues. CDR1 and CDR2 from the germline V gene are WSHSY and SAAADI. The V segment lost 1 base and the J segment 6 bases; nucleotides outside the gene matches: 7. The CDR3, as DNA: TGCGCCAGCAGTGAGTGGAGGACTAGCGGAACTGATACGCAGTATTTT. It encodes CASSEWRTSGTDTQYF.

DNA for the CDR3: TGCGCCAGCAGCTCGGGACTAGCGGGGGGCCTATCCACCGGGGAGCTGTTTTTT. It translates to CASSSGLAGGLSTGELFF. The chain joins TRBV5-1 to TRBJ2-2; 15 positions match TRBD2. V shed 3 bases and J 4 bases; nucleotides not matched to a gene: 7. The CDR3 loop spans 18 amino acids. In germline, CDR1 is SGHRS, CDR2 YFSETQ.